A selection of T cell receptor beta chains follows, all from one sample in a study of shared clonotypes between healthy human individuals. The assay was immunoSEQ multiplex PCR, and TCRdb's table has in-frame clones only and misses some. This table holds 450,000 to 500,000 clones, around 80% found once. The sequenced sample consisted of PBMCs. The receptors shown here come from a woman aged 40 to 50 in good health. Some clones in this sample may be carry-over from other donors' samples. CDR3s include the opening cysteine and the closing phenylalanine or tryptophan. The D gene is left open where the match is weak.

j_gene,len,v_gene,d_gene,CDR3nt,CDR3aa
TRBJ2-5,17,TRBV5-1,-,TGCGCCAGCATCCGAACAGGGGGAGCGGGAGTGGTAGAGACCCAGTACTTC,CASIRTGGAGVVETQYF
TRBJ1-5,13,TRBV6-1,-,TGTGCCAGCAGCCAAGATAGGGACCAGCCCCAGCATTTT,CASSQDRDQPQHF
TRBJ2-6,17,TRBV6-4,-,TGTGCCAGCAGTGCAACGGACGGGGACTCTGGGGCCAACGTCCTGACTTTC,CASSATDGDSGANVLTF
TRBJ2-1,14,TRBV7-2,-,TGTGCCAGCAGCTTAGTACGGGGACGGGATGAGCAGTTCTTC,CASSLVRGRDEQFF
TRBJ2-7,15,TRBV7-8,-,TGTGCCAGCAGCTCCAGGGACTCTCGCATTTACGAGCAGTACTTC,CASSSRDSRIYEQYF
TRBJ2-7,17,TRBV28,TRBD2,TGTGCCAGCAGCCCCCCTCTTCTAGCGGGAGAGTCCTACGAGCAGTACTTC,CASSPPLLAGESYEQYF
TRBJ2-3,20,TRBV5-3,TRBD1,TGTGCCAGAAGCTTGGAGGGACAGGGTTTTGGGGTGATGAGAACAGATACGCAGTATTTT,CARSLEGQGFGVMRTDTQYF
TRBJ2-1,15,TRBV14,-,TGTGCCAGCAGCCAAGCGGGGAGGAGGTACAATGAGCAGTTCTTC,CASSQAGRRYNEQFF
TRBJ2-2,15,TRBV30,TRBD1,TGTGCCTGGAGTGTGAGGGACAGGGACACCGGGGAGCTGTTTTTT,CAWSVRDRDTGELFF
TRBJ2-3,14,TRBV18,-,TGTGCCAGCTCATTAGCGGCTAGCACAGATACGCAGTATTTT,CASSLAASTDTQYF
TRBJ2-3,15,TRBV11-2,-,TGTGCCAGCAGCTTAGTTTGGGGCCAGGAAGATACGCAGTATTTT,CASSLVWGQEDTQYF
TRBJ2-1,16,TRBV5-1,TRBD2,TGCGCCAGCAGCTCCGGGACTAGCGGGACGGGGAATGAGCAGTTCTTC,CASSSGTSGTGNEQFF